The 14 T cell receptor beta chains presented below share a single source sample, sequenced in a study. TCRdb independently ran MiXCR on the 5' RACE reads; one entry per CDR3 protein. This table holds around 50,000 distinct CDR3 sequences, less than 30% found once. Treg sorting used a CD4+CD25+CD127-/low gate. Sequencing was done on a sample of tumor-infiltrating Tregs sorted from the breast tumor. Source of these receptors: a female donor with breast cancer.

As regards this clonotype: The conserved closing phenylalanine or tryptophan is absent in this CDR3, likely reflecting a read error. V and J are TRBV5-6 and TRBJ2-5; D is unresolved. V gave up 7 bases and J gave up 1 base, with 5 bases separating them. The CDR3 spans 11 residues. Germline loops: CDR1 SGHDT, CDR2 YYEEEE. CDR3 in DNA: TGTGCCAGCTCGGTCCAAGAGACCCAGTACTCC. Encoded protein: CASSVQETQYS.

To note about this clonotype: A much larger clonotype is one base distant, so this may be a read error. This chain connects TRBV7-2 to TRBJ2-5; TRBD2 matches at 12 bases. Germline CDR1 and CDR2: SGHTA and FQGNSA. The CDR3 sequence is 15 residues long. DNA of the CDR3: TGTGCCGGCAGCGCGACTAGCGGGAGCCTCGGGACCCAGTACTTC. Protein sequence: CAGSATSGSLGTQYF.

This clonotype has just one count. V gene TRBV5-4 combines with J gene TRBJ1-1, with TRBD1 matching 7 bases. The CDR3 sequence is 14 residues long. J lost 1 base, V lost 1 base, and 1 base had no gene match. Germline-derived CDR1 and CDR2 are SGHNT and YYREEE (reference sequence). The DNA of the CDR3 is TGTGCCAGCAGCTTGCCAGGGGGGAACACTGAAGCTTTCTTT. It specifies CASSLPGGNTEAFF.

The table lists this clonotype with a few counts. The genes are TRBV20-1 and TRBJ1-4; TRBD1 aligns across 9 bases. The CDR3 is 19 amino acids. Trimming cost V 3 bases and J 0 bases; bases outside gene matches: 14. Germline V CDR1 and CDR2: DFQATT, SNEGSKA (reference sequence). The CDR3 nucleotides are TGCAGTGCTAGTTGGGGGACAGGGACGATATGGGCAACTAATGAAAAACTGTTTTTT. This sequence encodes CSASWGTGTIWATNEKLFF.

This clonotype was seen repeatedly, ten times or more. The chain couples TRBV7-2 to TRBJ2-5; no clear D gene. The CDR3 length is 13 residues. Trimming removed 5 bases at V and 2 bases at J, with 9 bases between. Germline V gene data show CDR1 as SGHTA and CDR2 as FQGNSA. CDR3 in amino acids: CASSPFGQETQYF. As DNA, the CDR3 is TGTGCCAGCAGCCCGTTCGGACAAGAGACCCAGTACTTC.

The rearrangement links TRBV25-1 to TRBJ1-2; D remains ambiguous. Trimming stripped 2 bases from V and 4 bases from J, with 11 bases between. The CDR3 extends over 14 amino acids. CDR1 is MGHDK, CDR2 SYGVNS, per germline. CDR3 DNA: TGTGCCAGCAGTGAAATGGACCGAGGCTATGGCTACACCTTC. Translated: CASSEMDRGYGYTF.

About this clonotype itself: The final CDR3 position lacks the conserved phenylalanine or tryptophan, pointing to a likely read error. The genes are TRBV10-1 and TRBJ2-2; either TRBD1 or TRBD2 may fit D (5 bases each). Trimming removed 8 bases from V and 7 bases from J, with 14 bases in between. The CDR3 contains 13 residues. Germline CDR1 is WNHNN and CDR2 is SYGVQD (reference sequence). CDR3 residues: CASASGTDGELFV. The CDR3 region has the DNA TGCGCCAGCGCGTCCGGGACGGACGGGGAGCTGTTTGTT.

This clonotype was observed many times. The chain is built from TRBV5-1 and TRBJ2-1; weak D call: TRBD2 (7 bases). V lost 0 bases to trimming and J lost 8 bases, with 18 bases between them. CDR1 SGHRS and CDR2 YFSETQ come from the germline V gene. CDR3 length: 16 residues. The CDR3 nucleotides are TGCGCCAGCAGCTTGGTCGGGGGGCTCAGTTTTGATGAGCAGTTCTTC. This sequence encodes CASSLVGGLSFDEQFF.

This clonotype was counted a few times. This chain uses TRBV2 with TRBJ1-5; D is undetermined. CDR1 and CDR2 from the germline V gene are SNHLY and FYNNEI. Trimming took 4 bases from V and 1 from J, leaving 8 bases between them. The CDR3 sequence is 14 residues long. CDR3 coding DNA: TGTGCCAGCAGTGCAGCGAGAAGCAATCAGCCCCAGCATTTT. It specifies CASSAARSNQPQHF.

This clonotype was counted only a few times. J is TRBJ2-1 and V is TRBV7-9; 9 positions agree with TRBD2. Germline CDR1 is SEHNR and CDR2 is FQNEAQ (reference sequence). Trimming removed 3 bases from V and 7 bases from J; junction bases left unmatched: 7. The CDR3 runs 15 residues. CDR3 DNA sequence: TGTGCCAGCAGCTTTCTTCTAGCGGGAACAAATGAGCAGTTCTTC. This encodes CASSFLLAGTNEQFF.

This clonotype came up many times. The chain has TRBV6-5 and TRBJ2-5; 9 positions agree with TRBD1. Germline CDR1 reads MNHEY; CDR2 reads SVGAGI. The ends lost 2 bases at V and 4 bases at J; junction bases unmatched: 2. The CDR3 totals 14 residues. Written as DNA, the CDR3 is TGTGCCAGCAGTTACCGGGACAGGGCAGAGACCCAGTACTTC. It codes for CASSYRDRAETQYF.

This clonotype was found a few times. This chain uses TRBV28 with TRBJ2-5; D is possibly TRBD1 (5 bases). V gave up 5 bases and J gave up 1 base, with 14 bases separating them. The germline V gene has CDR1 MDHEN and CDR2 SYDVKM. This CDR3 spans 15 amino acids. CDR3 region: CASSPSAGLQETQYF. CDR3 DNA: TGTGCCAGCAGTCCCTCGGCAGGGCTCCAAGAGACCCAGTACTTC.

This clonotype was picked up a small number of times. This chain joins TRBV6-1 and TRBJ2-3; D remains ambiguous. The CDR3 length is 12 residues. The V gene lost 8 bases and the J gene lost 0 bases, with 6 bases spanning the gap. Germline loops: CDR1 MNHNS, CDR2 SASEGT. CDR3 in amino acids: CASAPSTDTQYF. CDR3 DNA sequence: TGTGCCAGCGCACCGAGCACAGATACGCAGTATTTT.

This clonotype has at least ten counts. The chain employs TRBV5-1 and TRBJ1-2, with 7 bases that match TRBD1. The CDR3 length is 15 residues. Looked up from germline, CDR1 is SGHRS and CDR2 is YFSETQ. V trimming: 4 bases; J trimming: 4 bases; junction bases outside the gene matches: 10. The CDR3 DNA reads TGCGCCAGCAGCGTCTTGACAGGGAGTGGCTATGGCTACACCTTC. Its protein is CASSVLTGSGYGYTF.